The clone carrying this TCR beta chain was seen at least ten times. According to the study, TCR beta libraries were built with iRepertoire HTBI primers and CDR3-region Arm-PCR. One entry per CDR3 protein, called by TCRdb with MiXCR from the multiplex PCR reads. The table records 420,000 or so distinct CDR3 sequences, roughly 15% of them present only once. Time point: newly diagnosed GD, antithyroid drugs for less than 3 months. Isolated PBMC RNA provided the starting material for the TCR library. Germline V gene lookup returns CDR1 MNHEY and CDR2 SMNVEV (reference sequence). With 2 bases clipped from V and 8 bases from J, the junction kept 9 bases outside the gene matches. The CDR3 sequence is 17 residues long. These data are taken from a study of regulatory T cells in long-lasting Graves disease. The sample was also reused in another study, on T cells in Graves' hyperthyroidism and ophthalmopathy. Per that study: A model of 13 V-J features distinguished ophthalmopathy from stable hyperthyroidism.

This specimen consisted of peripheral blood mononuclear cells (PBMCs), obtained at new diagnosis, from a patient treated with antithyroid drugs. The TCR was taken from a woman under 30 with Graves disease. The gene calls are TRBV27 and TRBJ2-1; 13 bases align to TRBD2. Written as DNA, the CDR3 is TGTGCCAGCAGTTTAATGGTAGGGACTAGCGGGACCTATGAGCAGTTCTTC. It encodes CASSLMVGTSGTYEQFF.